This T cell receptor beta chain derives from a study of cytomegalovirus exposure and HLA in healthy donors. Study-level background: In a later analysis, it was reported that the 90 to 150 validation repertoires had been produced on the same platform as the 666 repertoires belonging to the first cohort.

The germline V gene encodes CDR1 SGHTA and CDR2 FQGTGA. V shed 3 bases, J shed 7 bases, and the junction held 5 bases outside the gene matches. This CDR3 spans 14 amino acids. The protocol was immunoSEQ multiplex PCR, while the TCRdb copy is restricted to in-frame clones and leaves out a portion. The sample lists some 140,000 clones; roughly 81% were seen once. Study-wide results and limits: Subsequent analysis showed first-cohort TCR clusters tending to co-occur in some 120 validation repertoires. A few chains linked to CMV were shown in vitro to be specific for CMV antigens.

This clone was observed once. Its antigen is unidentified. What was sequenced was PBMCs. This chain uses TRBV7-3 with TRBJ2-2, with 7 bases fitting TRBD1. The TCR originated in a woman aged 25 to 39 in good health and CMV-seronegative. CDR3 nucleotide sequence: TGTGCCAGCAGCTTTACAGGGGTTGGCGGGGAGCTGTTTTTT. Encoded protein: CASSFTGVGGELFF.